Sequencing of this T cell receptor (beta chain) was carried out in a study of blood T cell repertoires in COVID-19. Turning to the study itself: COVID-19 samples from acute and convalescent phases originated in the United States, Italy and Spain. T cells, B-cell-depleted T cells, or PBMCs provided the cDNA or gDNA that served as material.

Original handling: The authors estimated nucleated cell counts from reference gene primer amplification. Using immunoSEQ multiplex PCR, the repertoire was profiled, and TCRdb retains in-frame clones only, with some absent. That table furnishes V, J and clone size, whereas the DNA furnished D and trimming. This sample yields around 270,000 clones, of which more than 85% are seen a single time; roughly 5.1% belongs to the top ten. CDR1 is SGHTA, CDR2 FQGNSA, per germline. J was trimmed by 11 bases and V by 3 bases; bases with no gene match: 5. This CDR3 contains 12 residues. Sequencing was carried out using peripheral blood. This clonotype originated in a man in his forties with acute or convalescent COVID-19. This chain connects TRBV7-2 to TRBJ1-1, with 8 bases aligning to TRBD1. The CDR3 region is CASSLEDRVAFF. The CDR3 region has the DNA TGTGCCAGCAGCTTGGAGGACAGGGTGGCTTTCTTT.